This TCR beta chain stems from a study of blood T cells in healthy people across ages. PBMCs numbering at least 7 million were isolated per sample. PCR was performed a second time for about 7 to 11 cycles using a sample-barcoded 5' primer and a J-beta primer mix. TCRdb independently ran MiXCR on the 5' RACE reads; one entry per CDR3 protein. The data show about 620,000 distinct CDR3 sequences, with under 65% seen just once and about 14% held by the top ten. Source material: blood. The sequence derives from a woman older than 75 in good health.

CDR3 region: CAISRQGSYEQYF. The CDR3 DNA sequence: TGTGCCATCAGTAGACAGGGATCCTACGAGCAGTACTTC. V gene TRBV10-3 combines with J gene TRBJ2-7; 7 bases are shared with TRBD1. Trimming at V came to 5 bases and at J to 1 base, leaving 2 bases not matched to a gene. CDR3 length equals 13 residues. CDR1 is ENHRY and CDR2 is SYGVKD in the germline V gene.